This record looks at one T cell receptor (beta chain) sequence and its context. The antigen remains unidentified. The data were taken from a study of T-cell reconstitution after alpha-beta-depleted transplantation in children. Study findings and constraints: From surviving recipient T cells and thymic progenitors came the high day-60 TCRbeta diversity observed in some patients. The authors attributed T-cell counts and diversity one year after transplant mostly to newly produced T cells. Reported findings indicate that, about two months after transplant, alpha-beta T cells came from several hundred expanded clones, which were derived from non-depleted graft cells.

Using unique molecular identifiers, the investigators prepared the TCRbeta library. Each CDR3 protein gets one entry after TCRdb re-called the PCR reads with MiXCR. The sample includes about 980,000 distinct CDR3 sequences, around 30% seen only once; the top ten take over 25%. Trimming cost V 4 bases and J 15 bases; bases outside gene matches: 12. This CDR3 spans 13 amino acids. Germline CDR1 SGHAT, CDR2 FQDESV (reference sequence). This chain uses TRBV11-1 with TRBJ2-4, with TRBD1 matching 7 bases. The clonotype was recovered from a boy younger than two who had a stem cell transplant for SCID, so the T cells may come from the graft donor. Here the sequenced sample was PBMCs, mostly from graft donor cells, taken 360 days after TCRalphabeta/CD19-depleted stem cell transplant. CDR3: CASSWDVTGQSYF. Written as DNA, the CDR3 is TGTGCCAGCAGCTGGGACGTGACGGGACAGTCGTACTTC.